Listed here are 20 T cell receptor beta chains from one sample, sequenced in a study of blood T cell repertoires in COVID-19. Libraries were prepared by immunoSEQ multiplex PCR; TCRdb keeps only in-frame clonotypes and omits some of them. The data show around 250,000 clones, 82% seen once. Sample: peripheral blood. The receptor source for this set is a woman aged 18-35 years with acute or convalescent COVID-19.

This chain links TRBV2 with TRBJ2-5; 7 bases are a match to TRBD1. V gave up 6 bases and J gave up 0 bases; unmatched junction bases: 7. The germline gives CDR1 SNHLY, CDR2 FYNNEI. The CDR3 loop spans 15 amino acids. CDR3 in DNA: TGTGCCAGCAGCCCACAGGGGTTGAACCAAGAGACCCAGTACTTC. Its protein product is CASSPQGLNQETQYF.

The CDR3 DNA follows: TGCGCCAGCAGCCCACTAGCGGGAGTTGGCGATACGCAGTATTTT. This codes for CASSPLAGVGDTQYF. The rearrangement uses TRBV4-3 and TRBJ2-3; 11 positions agree with TRBD2. Germline assignment: CDR1 LGHNA and CDR2 YSLEER. Losses at the gene ends were 4 bases for V and 6 bases for J; bases not matched to a gene: 6. There are 15 residues in the CDR3.

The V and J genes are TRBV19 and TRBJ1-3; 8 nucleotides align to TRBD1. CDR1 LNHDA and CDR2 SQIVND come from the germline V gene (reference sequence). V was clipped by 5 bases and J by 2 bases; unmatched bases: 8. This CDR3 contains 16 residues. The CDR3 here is CASSPQQGEAGNTIYF. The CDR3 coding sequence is TGTGCCAGTAGTCCCCAACAGGGGGAAGCTGGAAACACCATATATTTT. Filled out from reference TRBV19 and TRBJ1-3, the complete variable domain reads DGGITQSPKYLFRKEGQNVTLSCEQNLNHDAMYWYRQDPGQGLRLIYYSQIVNDFQKGDIAEGYSVSREKKESFPLTVTSAQKNPTAFYLCASSPQQGEAGNTIYFGEGSWLTVV.

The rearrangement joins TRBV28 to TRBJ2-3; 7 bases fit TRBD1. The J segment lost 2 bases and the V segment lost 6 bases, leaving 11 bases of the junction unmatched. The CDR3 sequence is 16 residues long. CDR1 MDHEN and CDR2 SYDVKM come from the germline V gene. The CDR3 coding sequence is TGTGCCAGCAGCCAAAGAGGGGGCCGATACACAGATACGCAGTATTTT. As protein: CASSQRGGRYTDTQYF.

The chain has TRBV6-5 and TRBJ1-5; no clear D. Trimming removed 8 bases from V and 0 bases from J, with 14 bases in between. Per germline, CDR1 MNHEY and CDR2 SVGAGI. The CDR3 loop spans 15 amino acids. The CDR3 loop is CASQYDNNSNQPQHF. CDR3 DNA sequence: TGTGCCAGCCAATACGACAACAATAGCAATCAGCCCCAGCATTTT.

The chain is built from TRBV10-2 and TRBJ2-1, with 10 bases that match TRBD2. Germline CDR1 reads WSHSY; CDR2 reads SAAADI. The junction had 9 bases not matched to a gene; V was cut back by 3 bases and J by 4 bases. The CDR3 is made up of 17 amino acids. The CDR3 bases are TGCGCCAGCAGTGACCCTTCCACTAGCGGGAAATACAATGAGCAGTTCTTC. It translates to CASSDPSTSGKYNEQFF.

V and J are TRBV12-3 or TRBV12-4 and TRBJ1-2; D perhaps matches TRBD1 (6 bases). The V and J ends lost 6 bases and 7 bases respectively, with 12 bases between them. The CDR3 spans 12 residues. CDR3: CASRGTGSGYTF. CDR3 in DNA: TGTGCCAGCAGGGGCACAGGGAGTGGCTACACCTTC.

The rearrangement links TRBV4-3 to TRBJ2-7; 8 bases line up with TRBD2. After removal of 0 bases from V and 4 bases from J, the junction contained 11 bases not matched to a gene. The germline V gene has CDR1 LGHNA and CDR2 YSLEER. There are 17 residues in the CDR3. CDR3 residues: CASSQEIARGAVYEQYF. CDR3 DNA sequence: TGCGCCAGCAGCCAAGAAATCGCGCGGGGGGCGGTTTACGAGCAGTACTTC.

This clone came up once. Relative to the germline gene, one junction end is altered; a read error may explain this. CDR3 region: CASSFSLAGGRHGELFF. The CDR3 bases are TGTGCTAGCAGCTTTTCCTTAGCGGGAGGACGGCACGGGGAGCTGTTTTTT. The chain links TRBV7-7 to TRBJ2-2, with TRBD2 identical over 10 bases. Germline V gene sequence: CDR1 SSHAT, CDR2 FNYEAQ (reference sequence). CDR3 length equals 17 residues.

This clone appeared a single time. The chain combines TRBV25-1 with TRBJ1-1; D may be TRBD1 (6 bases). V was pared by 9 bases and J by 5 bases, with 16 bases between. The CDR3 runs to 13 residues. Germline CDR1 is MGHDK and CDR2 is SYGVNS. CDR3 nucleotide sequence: TGTGCCAGTCGGAATACAGGGTTTACTGAAGCTTTCTTT. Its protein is CASRNTGFTEAFF.

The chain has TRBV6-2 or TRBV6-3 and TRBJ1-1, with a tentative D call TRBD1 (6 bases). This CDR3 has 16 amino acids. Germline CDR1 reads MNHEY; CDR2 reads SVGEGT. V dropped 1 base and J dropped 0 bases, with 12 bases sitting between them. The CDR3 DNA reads TGTGCCAGCAGTTACTGGGGGGGCTCCATGAACACTGAAGCTTTCTTT. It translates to CASSYWGGSMNTEAFF.

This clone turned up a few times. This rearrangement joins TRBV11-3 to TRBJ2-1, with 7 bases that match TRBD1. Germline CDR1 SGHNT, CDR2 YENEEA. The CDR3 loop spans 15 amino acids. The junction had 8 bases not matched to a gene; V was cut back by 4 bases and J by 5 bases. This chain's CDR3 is CASSSGQAENNEQFF. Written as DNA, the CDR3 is TGTGCCAGCAGCTCCGGACAGGCAGAAAACAATGAGCAGTTCTTC.

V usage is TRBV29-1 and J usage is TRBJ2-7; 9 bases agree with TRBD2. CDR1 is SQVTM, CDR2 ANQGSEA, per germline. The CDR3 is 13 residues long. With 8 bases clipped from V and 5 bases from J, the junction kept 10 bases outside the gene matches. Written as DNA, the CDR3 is TGCAGCTACCTGGGGACTAGCTTGGACGAGCAGTACTTC. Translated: CSYLGTSLDEQYF.

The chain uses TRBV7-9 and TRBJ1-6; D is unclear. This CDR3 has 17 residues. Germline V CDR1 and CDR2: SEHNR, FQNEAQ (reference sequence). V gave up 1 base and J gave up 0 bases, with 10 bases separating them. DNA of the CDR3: TGTGCCAGCAGCTTAGGTCCCGTTAGCTCCTATAATTCACCCCTCCACTTT. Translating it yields CASSLGPVSSYNSPLHF.

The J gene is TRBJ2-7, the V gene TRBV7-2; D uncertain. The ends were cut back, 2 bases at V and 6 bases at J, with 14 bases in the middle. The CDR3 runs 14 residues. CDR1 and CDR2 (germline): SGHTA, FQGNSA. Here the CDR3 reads CASSLKFLESEQYF. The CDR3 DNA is TGTGCCAGCAGCTTAAAGTTTCTAGAATCCGAGCAGTACTTC.

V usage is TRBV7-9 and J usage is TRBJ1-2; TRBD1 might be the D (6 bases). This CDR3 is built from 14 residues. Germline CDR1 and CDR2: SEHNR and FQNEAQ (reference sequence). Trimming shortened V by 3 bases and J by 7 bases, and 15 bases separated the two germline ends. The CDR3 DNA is TGTGCCAGCAGCTTCGGACAGCCTTACGGTGGCTACACCTTC. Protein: CASSFGQPYGGYTF.

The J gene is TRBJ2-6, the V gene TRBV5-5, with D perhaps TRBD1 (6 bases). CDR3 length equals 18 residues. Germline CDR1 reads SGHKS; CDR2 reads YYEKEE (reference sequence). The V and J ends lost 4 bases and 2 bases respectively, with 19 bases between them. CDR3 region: CASSPKVGAVAGANVLTF. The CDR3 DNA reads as TGTGCCAGCAGCCCTAAAGTGGGGGCGGTGGCTGGGGCCAACGTCCTGACTTTC.

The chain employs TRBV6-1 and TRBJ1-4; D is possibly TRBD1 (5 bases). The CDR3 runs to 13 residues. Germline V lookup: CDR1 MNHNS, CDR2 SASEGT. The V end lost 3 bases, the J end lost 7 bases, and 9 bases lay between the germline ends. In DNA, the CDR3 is TGTGCCAGCAGTGACAGGGAGGGTGAAAAACTGTTTTTT. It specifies CASSDREGEKLFF.

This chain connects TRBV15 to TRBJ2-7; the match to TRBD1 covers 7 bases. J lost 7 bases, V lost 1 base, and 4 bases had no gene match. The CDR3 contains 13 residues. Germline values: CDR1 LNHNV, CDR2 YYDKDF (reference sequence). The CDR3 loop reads CATSRGQGGEQYF. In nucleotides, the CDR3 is TGTGCCACCAGCAGAGGACAGGGTGGGGAGCAGTACTTC.

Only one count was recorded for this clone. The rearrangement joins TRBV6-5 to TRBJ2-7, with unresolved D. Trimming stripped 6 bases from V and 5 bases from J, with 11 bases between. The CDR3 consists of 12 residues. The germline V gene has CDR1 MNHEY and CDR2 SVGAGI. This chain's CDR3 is CASSQYSDEQYF. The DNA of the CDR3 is TGTGCCAGCAGCCAATATTCGGACGAGCAGTACTTC.